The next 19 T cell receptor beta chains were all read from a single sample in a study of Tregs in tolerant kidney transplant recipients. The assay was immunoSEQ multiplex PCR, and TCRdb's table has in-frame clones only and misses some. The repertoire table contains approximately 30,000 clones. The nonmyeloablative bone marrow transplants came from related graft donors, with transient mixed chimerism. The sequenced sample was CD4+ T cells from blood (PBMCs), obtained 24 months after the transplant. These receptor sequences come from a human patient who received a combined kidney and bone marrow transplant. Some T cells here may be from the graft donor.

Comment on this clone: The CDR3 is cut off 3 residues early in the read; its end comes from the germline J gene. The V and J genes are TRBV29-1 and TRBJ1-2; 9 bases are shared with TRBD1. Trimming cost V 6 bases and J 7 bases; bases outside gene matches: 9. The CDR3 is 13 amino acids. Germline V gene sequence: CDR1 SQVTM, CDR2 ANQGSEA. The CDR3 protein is CSVEKQGAGGYTF. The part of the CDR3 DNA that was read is TGCAGCGTAGAAAAACAGGGGGCGGGTGGC.

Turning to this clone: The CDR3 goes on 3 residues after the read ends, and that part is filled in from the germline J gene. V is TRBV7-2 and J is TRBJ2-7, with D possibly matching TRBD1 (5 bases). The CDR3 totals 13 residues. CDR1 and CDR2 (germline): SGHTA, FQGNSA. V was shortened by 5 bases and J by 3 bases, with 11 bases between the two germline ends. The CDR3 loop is CASSTRQNYEQYF. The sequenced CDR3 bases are TGTGCCAGCAGCACCCGACAGAACTACGAG.

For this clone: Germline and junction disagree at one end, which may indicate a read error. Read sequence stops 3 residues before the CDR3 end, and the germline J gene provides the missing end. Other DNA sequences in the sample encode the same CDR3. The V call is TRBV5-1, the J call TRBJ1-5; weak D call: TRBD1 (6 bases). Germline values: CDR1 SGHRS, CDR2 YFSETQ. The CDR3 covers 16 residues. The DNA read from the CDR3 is TGTGCCAGCAGCTTGGGGGCCAGTGATAGCAATCAGCCC. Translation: CASSLGASDSNQP. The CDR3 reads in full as CASSLGASDSNQPQHF.

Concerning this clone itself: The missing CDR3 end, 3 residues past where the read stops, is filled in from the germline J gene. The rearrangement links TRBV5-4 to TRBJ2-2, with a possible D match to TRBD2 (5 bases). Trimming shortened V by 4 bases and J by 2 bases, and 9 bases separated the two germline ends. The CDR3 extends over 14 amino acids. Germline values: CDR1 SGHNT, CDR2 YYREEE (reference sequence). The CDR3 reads CASSHGLNTGELFF. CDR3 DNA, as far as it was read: TGTGCCAGCAGCCATGGACTCAACACCGGGGAG. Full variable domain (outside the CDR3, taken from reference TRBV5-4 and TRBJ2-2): ETGVTQSPTHLIKTRGQQVTLRCSSQSGHNTVSWYQQALGQGPQFIFQYYREEENGRGNFPPRFSGLQFPNYSSELNVNALELDDSALYLCASSHGLNTGELFFGEGSRLTVL.

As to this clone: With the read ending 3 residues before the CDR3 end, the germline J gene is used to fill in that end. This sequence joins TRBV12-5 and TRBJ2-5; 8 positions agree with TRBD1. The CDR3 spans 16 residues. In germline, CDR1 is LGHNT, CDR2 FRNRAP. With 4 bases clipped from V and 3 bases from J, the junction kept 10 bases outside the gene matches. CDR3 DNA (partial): TGTGCTAGTGGTTCACGACAGGGGACAAAGAAAGAGACC. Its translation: CASGSRQGTKKET. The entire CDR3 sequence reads CASGSRQGTKKETQYF.

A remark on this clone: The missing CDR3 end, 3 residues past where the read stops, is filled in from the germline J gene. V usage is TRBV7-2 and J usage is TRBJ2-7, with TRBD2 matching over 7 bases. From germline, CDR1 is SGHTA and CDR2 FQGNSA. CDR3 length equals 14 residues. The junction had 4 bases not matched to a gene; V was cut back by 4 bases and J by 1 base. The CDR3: CASSSSGISYEQYF. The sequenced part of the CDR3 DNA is TGTGCCAGCAGCTCTAGCGGAATATCCTACGAG. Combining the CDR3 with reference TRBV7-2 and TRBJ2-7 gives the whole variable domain GAGVSQSPSNKVTEKGKDVELRCDPISGHTALYWYRQSLGQGLEFLIYFQGNSAPDKSGLPSDRFSAERTGGSVSTLTIQRTQQEDSAVYLCASSSSGISYEQYFGPGTRLTVT.

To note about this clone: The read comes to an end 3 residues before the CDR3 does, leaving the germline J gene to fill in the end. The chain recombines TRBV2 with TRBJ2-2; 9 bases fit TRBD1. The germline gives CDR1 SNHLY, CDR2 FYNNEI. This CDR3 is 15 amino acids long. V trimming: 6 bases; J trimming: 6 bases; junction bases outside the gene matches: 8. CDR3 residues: CASRPGTGLSGELFF. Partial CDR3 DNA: TGTGCCAGCAGGCCCGGGACAGGGTTATCCGGGGAG.

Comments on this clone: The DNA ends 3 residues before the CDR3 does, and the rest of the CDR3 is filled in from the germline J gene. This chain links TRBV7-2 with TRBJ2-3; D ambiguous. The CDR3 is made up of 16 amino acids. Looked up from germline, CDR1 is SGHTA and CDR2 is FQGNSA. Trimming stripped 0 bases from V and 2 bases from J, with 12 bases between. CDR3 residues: CASSLAPGGNTDTQYF. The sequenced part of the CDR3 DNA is TGTGCCAGCAGCTTAGCGCCTGGCGGTAACACAGATACG.

Incomplete CDR3 DNA: TGCGCCAGCAGCTCCACAGGGGCTAGCACAGATACG. It is translated as CASSSTGASTDT. The whole CDR3 sequence reads CASSSTGASTDTQYF. V gene TRBV5-1 combines with J gene TRBJ2-3; 7 positions match TRBD1. Read sequence stops 3 residues before the CDR3 end, and the germline J gene provides the missing end. With 3 bases clipped from V and 0 bases from J, the junction kept 4 bases outside the gene matches. The CDR3 is 15 amino acids. Germline V CDR1 and CDR2: SGHRS, YFSETQ.

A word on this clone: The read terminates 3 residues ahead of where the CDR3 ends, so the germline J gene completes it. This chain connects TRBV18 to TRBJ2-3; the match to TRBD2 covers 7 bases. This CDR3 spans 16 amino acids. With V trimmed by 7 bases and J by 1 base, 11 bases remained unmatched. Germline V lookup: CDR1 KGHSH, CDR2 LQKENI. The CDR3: CASFVMGGAGTDTQYF. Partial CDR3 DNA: TGTGCCAGCTTCGTGATGGGAGGGGCTGGCACAGATACG.

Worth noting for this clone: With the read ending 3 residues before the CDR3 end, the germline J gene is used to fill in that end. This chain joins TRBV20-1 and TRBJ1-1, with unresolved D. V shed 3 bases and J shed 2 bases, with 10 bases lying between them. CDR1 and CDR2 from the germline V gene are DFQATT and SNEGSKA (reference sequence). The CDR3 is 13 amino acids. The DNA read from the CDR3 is TGCAGTGCTAGTGACACTGTCAACACTGAA. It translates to CSASDTVNTE. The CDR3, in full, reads CSASDTVNTEAFF.

The CDR3 protein is CASSVAAGLGSYEQYF. The covered CDR3 bases are TGTGCCAGCAGTGTCGCGGCGGGATTGGGCTCCTACGAG. This chain joins TRBV6-1 and TRBJ2-7; D may be TRBD2 (6 bases). Read coverage stops 3 residues before the CDR3 terminus; the germline J gene supplies the remainder. Germline CDR1 MNHNS, CDR2 SASEGT. This CDR3 contains 16 residues. V lost 4 bases and J 0 bases, leaving 16 bases between the germline ends.

This CDR3 reads CAWSSTQGRGTEAFF. The CDR3 bases that were read are TGTGCCTGGAGTTCCACCCAGGGAAGGGGCACTGAA. The chain employs TRBV30 and TRBJ1-1; TRBD1 might be the D (5 bases). The read falls 3 residues short of the CDR3 end, and the missing part is taken from the germline J gene. This CDR3 has 15 amino acids. Trimming left V 2 bases short and J 4 bases short, with 17 bases between. The germline gives CDR1 GTSNPN, CDR2 SVGIG (reference sequence).

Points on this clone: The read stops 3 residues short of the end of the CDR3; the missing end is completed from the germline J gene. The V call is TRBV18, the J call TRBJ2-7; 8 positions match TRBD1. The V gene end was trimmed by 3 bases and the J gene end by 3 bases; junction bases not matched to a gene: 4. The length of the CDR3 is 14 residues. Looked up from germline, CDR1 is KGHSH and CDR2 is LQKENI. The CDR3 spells CASSPWTGHYEQYF. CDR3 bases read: TGTGCCAGCTCACCTTGGACAGGGCACTACGAG.

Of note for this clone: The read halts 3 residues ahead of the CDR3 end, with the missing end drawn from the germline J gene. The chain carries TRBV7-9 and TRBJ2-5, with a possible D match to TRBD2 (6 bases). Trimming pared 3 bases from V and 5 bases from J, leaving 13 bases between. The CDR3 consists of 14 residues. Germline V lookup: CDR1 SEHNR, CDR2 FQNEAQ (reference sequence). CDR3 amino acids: CASSLLGTLETQYF. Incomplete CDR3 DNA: TGTGCCAGCAGCTTGTTGGGGACTCTGGAGACC. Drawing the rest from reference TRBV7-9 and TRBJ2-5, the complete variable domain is DTGVSQNPRHKITKRGQNVTFRCDPISEHNRLYWYRQTLGQGPEFLTYFQNEAQLEKSRLLSDRFSAERPKGSFSTLEIQRTEQGDSAMYLCASSLLGTLETQYFGPGTRLLVL.

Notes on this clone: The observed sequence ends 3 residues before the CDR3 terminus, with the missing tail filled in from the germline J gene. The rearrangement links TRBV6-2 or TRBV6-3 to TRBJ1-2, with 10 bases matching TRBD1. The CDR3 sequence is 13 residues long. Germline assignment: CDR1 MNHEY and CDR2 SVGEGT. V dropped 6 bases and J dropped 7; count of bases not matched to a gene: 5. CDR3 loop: CASRVTGGLGYTF. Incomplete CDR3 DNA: TGTGCCAGCAGGGTGACAGGGGGCCTTGGC.

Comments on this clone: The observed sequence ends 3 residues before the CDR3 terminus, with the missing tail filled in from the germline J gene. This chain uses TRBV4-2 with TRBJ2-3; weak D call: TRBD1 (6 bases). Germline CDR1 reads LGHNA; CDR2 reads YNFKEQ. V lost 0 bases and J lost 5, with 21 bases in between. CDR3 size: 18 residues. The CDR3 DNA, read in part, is TGTGCCAGCAGCCAAGATCTACGGGCAGGGGTTTATAGAGATACG. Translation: CASSQDLRAGVYRDT. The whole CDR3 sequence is CASSQDLRAGVYRDTQYF.

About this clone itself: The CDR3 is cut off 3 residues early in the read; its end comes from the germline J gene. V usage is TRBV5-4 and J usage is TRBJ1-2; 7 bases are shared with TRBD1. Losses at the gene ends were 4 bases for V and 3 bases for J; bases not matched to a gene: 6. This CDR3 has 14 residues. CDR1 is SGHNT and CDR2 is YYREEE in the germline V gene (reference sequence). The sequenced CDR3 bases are TGTGCCAGCAGCCTCGACAGGGTTTACTATGGC. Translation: CASSLDRVYYG. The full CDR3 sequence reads CASSLDRVYYGYTF.

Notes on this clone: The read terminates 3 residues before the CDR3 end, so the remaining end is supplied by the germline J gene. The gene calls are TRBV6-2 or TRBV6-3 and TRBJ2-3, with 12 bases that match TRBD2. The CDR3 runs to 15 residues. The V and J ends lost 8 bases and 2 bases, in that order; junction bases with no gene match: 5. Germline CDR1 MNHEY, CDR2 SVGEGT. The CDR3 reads CASHRTSGTTDTQYF. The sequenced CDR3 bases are TGTGCCAGCCACAGGACTAGCGGGACCACAGATACG.